One and the same sample provided the 30 T cell receptor beta chains below, sequenced in a study of blood T cell repertoires in COVID-19. Data came from immunoSEQ multiplex PCR; TCRdb stores just in-frame clones and leaves some out. This sample has more than 300,000 clones, with about nine tenths found just once. The sample taken for sequencing was peripheral blood. Receptors originate from a woman in her 50s with COVID-19, enrolled during active disease.

V and J are TRBV9 and TRBJ2-7; TRBD2 matches 9 bases. V dropped 0 bases and J dropped 0; count of bases not matched to a gene: 4. Germline V gene lookup returns CDR1 SGDLS and CDR2 YYNGEE. This CDR3 comprises 16 residues. CDR3 in DNA: TGTGCCAGCAGCGTAGAGGCTAGCGGGGTCTCCTACGAGCAGTACTTC. Its translation: CASSVEASGVSYEQYF.

This clone was observed a single time. The gene calls are TRBV7-2 and TRBJ2-5; weak D call: TRBD2 (5 bases). With 3 bases removed from V and 0 bases from J, the gap between germline ends came to 11 bases. The CDR3 runs to 15 residues. CDR1 and CDR2 from the germline V gene are SGHTA and FQGNSA. In nucleotides, the CDR3 is TGTGCCAGCAGCTTCAGGAGGCGGAACCAAGAGACCCAGTACTTC. It is translated as CASSFRRRNQETQYF.

V and J are TRBV5-1 and TRBJ2-3; D may be TRBD2 (5 bases). The CDR3 sequence is 15 residues long. Germline V lookup: CDR1 SGHRS, CDR2 YFSETQ. Trimming took 1 base from V and 2 from J, leaving 11 bases between them. CDR3 residues: CASSLFKRNTDTQYF. CDR3 DNA: TGCGCCAGCAGCTTGTTTAAGCGGAACACAGATACGCAGTATTTT.

The chain links TRBV11-3 to TRBJ1-2, with 7 bases aligning to TRBD1. V shed 1 base, J shed 4 bases, and the junction held 18 bases outside the gene matches. This CDR3 comprises 19 residues. Per germline, CDR1 SGHNT and CDR2 YENEEA. The CDR3 region is CASSLGMRQGVLRRYGYTF. The CDR3 DNA reads as TGTGCCAGCAGCTTAGGGATGCGGCAGGGGGTCCTGAGACGCTATGGCTACACCTTC.

This clone appeared a few times. This rearrangement joins TRBV25-1 to TRBJ1-2, with a possible D match to TRBD1 (5 bases). Trimming pared 3 bases from V and 6 bases from J, leaving 17 bases between. Per the germline V gene, CDR1 is MGHDK and CDR2 is SYGVNS. The CDR3 sequence is 15 residues long. The CDR3 DNA follows: TGTGCCAGCAGTGACCAGCGACAGTACCATAATGGCTACACCTTC. Amino acid sequence: CASSDQRQYHNGYTF.

This clone has a handful of counts. J is TRBJ2-1 and V is TRBV5-4, with D perhaps TRBD1 (6 bases). This CDR3 is 16 amino acids long. Deletions cut 0 bases from V and 7 bases from J, with 17 bases between. The germline V gene encodes CDR1 SGHNT and CDR2 YYREEE (reference sequence). The CDR3 protein is CASSLGIRGDGNEQFF. The CDR3, as DNA: TGTGCCAGCAGCTTGGGGATCAGGGGTGACGGAAATGAGCAGTTCTTC. Full variable domain (remainder filled in from reference TRBV5-4 and TRBJ2-1): ETGVTQSPTHLIKTRGQQVTLRCSSQSGHNTVSWYQQALGQGPQFIFQYYREEENGRGNFPPRFSGLQFPNYSSELNVNALELDDSALYLCASSLGIRGDGNEQFFGPGTRLTVL.

Concerning this clone itself: This sample includes further DNA sequences coding for the same CDR3. This chain uses TRBV27 with TRBJ2-1, with 7 bases lining up with TRBD2. The length of the CDR3 is 16 residues. The ends lost 5 bases at V and 5 bases at J; junction bases unmatched: 12. The germline gives CDR1 MNHEY, CDR2 SMNVEV (reference sequence). The CDR3 region is CASSARTRSPNNEQFF. DNA for the CDR3: TGTGCCAGCAGTGCGCGGACTAGAAGCCCTAACAATGAGCAGTTCTTC.

This chain links TRBV29-1 with TRBJ1-2; 8 bases agree with TRBD1. With 1 base clipped from V and 2 bases from J, the junction kept 0 bases outside the gene matches. Germline-derived CDR1 and CDR2 are SQVTM and ANQGSEA. The CDR3 is made up of 13 amino acids. The CDR3 nucleotides are TGCAGCGTTGAAGGGACAGGGAACTATGGCTACACCTTC. Amino acid sequence: CSVEGTGNYGYTF.

V usage is TRBV21-1 and J usage is TRBJ2-1; the D call in the table, TRBD2, was not verified against the DNA. TRBV21-1 is given as a pseudogene. The CDR3 runs to 12 residues. CDR3 in DNA: TGTGCCAGCATGATAGCGGGAAATGAGCAGTTCTTC. This gives the protein CASMIAGNEQFF.

J is TRBJ1-1 and V is TRBV2; weak D call: TRBD1 (5 bases). Germline V gives CDR1 SNHLY, CDR2 FYNNEI. CDR3 length equals 15 residues. The ends were cut back, 6 bases at V and 1 base at J, with 15 bases in the middle. In DNA, the CDR3 is TGTGCCAGCAGCAAGGGGCCAGGGCGGAACACTGAAGCTTTCTTT. It translates to CASSKGPGRNTEAFF. The entire variable domain, with the rest obtained from reference TRBV2 and TRBJ1-1, is as follows: EPEVTQTPSHQVTQMGQEVILRCVPISNHLYFYWYRQILGQKVEFLVSFYNNEISEKSEIFDDQFSVERPDGSNFTLKIRSTKLEDSAMYFCASSKGPGRNTEAFFGQGTRLTVV.

This sequence joins TRBV20-1 and TRBJ2-1; D gene ambiguous. The germline gives CDR1 DFQATT, CDR2 SNEGSKA (reference sequence). The CDR3 is 11 amino acids. V was cut by 5 bases and J by 8 bases, with 10 bases left in between. The CDR3 loop is CSAVRGHEQFF. CDR3 coding DNA: TGCAGTGCTGTGCGTGGTCATGAGCAGTTCTTC.

This chain links TRBV7-9 with TRBJ2-3; TRBD2 matches 7 bases. In germline, CDR1 is SEHNR, CDR2 FQNEAQ (reference sequence). The CDR3 loop spans 17 amino acids. J gave up 1 base and V 1 base, and 8 bases lay outside the gene matches. Here the CDR3 reads CASSLVWASGGTDTQYF. The CDR3 region has the DNA TGTGCCAGCAGCTTAGTTTGGGCTAGCGGAGGCACAGATACGCAGTATTTT.

DNA of the CDR3: TGCAGTGCTAGTCACTTTGATGAGCAGTTCTTC. The encoded protein is CSASHFDEQFF. This sequence joins TRBV20-1 and TRBJ2-1, with D hard to call. CDR1 is DFQATT and CDR2 is SNEGSKA in the germline V gene (reference sequence). The CDR3 consists of 11 residues. Trimming took off 3 bases at V and 8 bases at J, with 8 bases between the two ends.

The chain couples TRBV7-2 to TRBJ1-1; possibly TRBD1 for D (6 bases). Germline V CDR1 and CDR2: SGHTA, FQGNSA. The CDR3 is made up of 16 amino acids. Trimming pared 5 bases from V and 5 bases from J, leaving 21 bases between. The CDR3 DNA reads TGTGCCAGCAGCCCAAGGGGGGGGGCAGGTAGTACTGAAGCTTTCTTT. This sequence encodes CASSPRGGAGSTEAFF. Combining the CDR3 with reference TRBV7-2 and TRBJ1-1 gives the whole variable domain GAGVSQSPSNKVTEKGKDVELRCDPISGHTALYWYRQSLGQGLEFLIYFQGNSAPDKSGLPSDRFSAERTGGSVSTLTIQRTQQEDSAVYLCASSPRGGAGSTEAFFGQGTRLTVV.

V gene TRBV6-5 combines with J gene TRBJ1-1; 10 bases line up with TRBD1. The CDR3 extends over 14 amino acids. Per germline, CDR1 MNHEY and CDR2 SVGAGI. Trimming removed 6 bases from V and 3 bases from J; junction bases left unmatched: 4. The CDR3 loop reads CASSRDRGDTEAFF. In DNA form, the CDR3 reads TGTGCCAGCAGCCGGGACAGGGGTGACACTGAAGCTTTCTTT.

The chain couples TRBV19 to TRBJ1-4, with D tentatively TRBD1 (6 bases). The V end was cut by 6 bases, the J end by 5 bases, with 10 bases between. Germline V gene data show CDR1 as LNHDA and CDR2 as SQIVND (reference sequence). This CDR3 has 13 amino acids. The CDR3 DNA reads as TGTGCCAGTAGCAACGACAGGAATGAAAAACTGTTTTTT. This sequence encodes CASSNDRNEKLFF.

This chain uses TRBV30 with TRBJ1-2; 7 bases fit TRBD1. CDR3 length: 13 residues. The germline V gene has CDR1 GTSNPN and CDR2 SVGIG (reference sequence). V gave up 4 bases and J gave up 5 bases; unmatched junction bases: 7. CDR3 sequence: CAWNDREPYGYTF. For the CDR3, the DNA is TGTGCCTGGAACGACAGGGAACCTTATGGCTACACCTTC.

The chain combines TRBV5-1 with TRBJ2-2, with D possibly TRBD2 on 5 matching bases. The length of the CDR3 is 14 residues. With 6 bases removed from V and 5 bases from J, the gap between germline ends came to 14 bases. From germline, CDR1 is SGHRS and CDR2 YFSETQ. CDR3 sequence (DNA): TGCGCCAGCACCCGATCTCGGGGTACCGGGGAGCTGTTTTTT. Protein sequence: CASTRSRGTGELFF.

This chain uses TRBV30 with TRBJ2-1, with a tentative D call TRBD2 (5 bases). The length of the CDR3 is 14 residues. CDR1 is GTSNPN, CDR2 SVGIG, per germline (reference sequence). With 4 bases removed from V and 9 bases from J, the gap between germline ends came to 19 bases. CDR3 sequence reads: CAWTKLDGIGEQFF. CDR3 nucleotides: TGTGCCTGGACCAAACTAGATGGTATTGGTGAGCAGTTCTTC.

The V and J genes are TRBV11-3 and TRBJ2-6; D might be TRBD1 (5 bases). The CDR3 sequence is 14 residues long. V shed 6 bases and J shed 0 bases, with 6 bases lying between them. Per germline, CDR1 SGHNT and CDR2 YENEEA. The CDR3 region has the DNA TGTGCCAGCAGTCAGGGCTCTGGGGCCAACGTCCTGACTTTC. It encodes CASSQGSGANVLTF. The complete variable domain, with remaining parts taken from reference TRBV11-3 and TRBJ2-6, reads EAGVVQSPRYKIIEKKQPVAFWCNPISGHNTLYWYLQNLGQGPELLIRYENEEAVDDSQLPKDRFSAERLKGVDSTLKIQPAELGDSAVYLCASSQGSGANVLTFGAGSRLTVL.

The chain employs TRBV7-9 and TRBJ2-1, with TRBD2 matching 14 bases. J was trimmed by 0 bases and V by 6 bases; bases with no gene match: 7. This CDR3 region has 18 residues. CDR1 is SEHNR, CDR2 FQNEAQ, per germline (reference sequence). The CDR3 protein is CASRTGLAGGPSYNEQFF. The CDR3 region has the DNA TGTGCCAGCAGGACCGGACTAGCGGGAGGCCCCTCCTACAATGAGCAGTTCTTC. Full variable domain (remainder filled in from reference TRBV7-9 and TRBJ2-1): DTGVSQNPRHKITKRGQNVTFRCDPISEHNRLYWYRQTLGQGPEFLTYFQNEAQLEKSRLLSDRFSAERPKGSFSTLEIQRTEQGDSAMYLCASRTGLAGGPSYNEQFFGPGTRLTVL.

This sequence joins TRBV4-1 and TRBJ2-7; unclear D gene. The CDR3 sequence is 14 residues long. V lost 5 bases and J 1 base, leaving 12 bases between the germline ends. The germline V gene has CDR1 MGHRA and CDR2 YSYEKL. CDR3 sequence: CASSYPELSYEQYF. The CDR3 nucleotides read TGCGCCAGCAGCTACCCGGAGCTTTCCTACGAGCAGTACTTC.

The CDR3 protein is CASSGSSGSIGEQFF. The CDR3 coding sequence is TGTGCCAGCAGCGGCTCTAGCGGGAGTATTGGTGAGCAGTTCTTC. This chain uses TRBV11-3 with TRBJ2-1; 10 bases align to TRBD2. The germline V gene has CDR1 SGHNT and CDR2 YENEEA. J lost 9 bases, V lost 5 bases, and 10 bases had no gene match. CDR3 length: 15 amino acids.

The chain has TRBV11-3 and TRBJ2-3; D gene unclear. The CDR3 spans 13 residues. Germline loops: CDR1 SGHNT, CDR2 YENEEA. Deletions cut 3 bases from V and 4 bases from J, with 8 bases between. CDR3 nucleotides: TGTGCCAGCAGCTTGTCTAGTGCAGATACGCAGTATTTT. It encodes CASSLSSADTQYF.

The chain has TRBV29-1 and TRBJ2-3; no firm D call. Germline loops: CDR1 SQVTM, CDR2 ANQGSEA. Between the trimmed V and J ends, which lost 3 bases and 0 bases, there was a span of 22 bases. The CDR3 runs to 18 residues. Here the CDR3 reads CSVEWLPQTTSSTDTQYF. The CDR3 nucleotides read TGCAGCGTTGAGTGGCTGCCCCAAACAACATCTAGCACAGATACGCAGTATTTT.

This chain connects TRBV5-8 to TRBJ2-2; 9 bases map to TRBD1. Germline lookup yields CDR1 SGHTS and CDR2 YDEGEE. Trimming cost V 4 bases and J 5 bases; bases outside gene matches: 9. This CDR3 region has 16 residues. In DNA form, the CDR3 reads TGTGCCAGCAGCCTGACCGGGACAGGGAAAACCGGGGAGCTGTTTTTT. Amino acids: CASSLTGTGKTGELFF.

This clone was found once. V and J are TRBV19 and TRBJ2-3; TRBD2 aligns across 14 bases. V shed 8 bases, J shed 14 bases, and the junction held 15 bases outside the gene matches. The CDR3 consists of 15 residues. CDR1 is LNHDA and CDR2 is SQIVND in the germline V gene (reference sequence). This CDR3 reads CASDTGTSGSGQGYF. CDR3 DNA sequence: TGTGCCAGTGATACCGGGACTAGCGGGAGCGGCCAGGGGTATTTT. Complete variable domain (other parts from reference TRBV19 and TRBJ2-3): DGGITQSPKYLFRKEGQNVTLSCEQNLNHDAMYWYRQDPGQGLRLIYYSQIVNDFQKGDIAEGYSVSREKKESFPLTVTSAQKNPTAFYLCASDTGTSGSGQGYFGPGTRLTVL.

V is TRBV7-2 and J is TRBJ2-3, with TRBD1 as a possible D gene (7 bases). CDR1 SGHTA and CDR2 FQGNSA come from the germline V gene. The CDR3 totals 15 residues. Trimming stripped 8 bases from V and 6 bases from J, with 21 bases between. The CDR3 sequence: CASAGGGAIRDTQYF. CDR3 in DNA: TGTGCCAGCGCCGGAGGGGGCGCGATAAGGGATACGCAGTATTTT.

This CDR3 reads CASSLELQRKTNYGYTF. CDR3 nucleotide sequence: TGTGCCAGCAGCTTAGAATTACAGAGAAAGACTAACTATGGCTACACCTTC. The chain employs TRBV7-9 and TRBJ1-2; the D is unclear. The CDR3 spans 17 residues. Germline CDR1 and CDR2: SEHNR and FQNEAQ (reference sequence). Between the trimmed V and J ends, which lost 1 base and 0 bases, there was a span of 15 bases. Using reference TRBV7-9 and TRBJ1-2 for the parts outside the CDR3, the full variable domain is DTGVSQNPRHKITKRGQNVTFRCDPISEHNRLYWYRQTLGQGPEFLTYFQNEAQLEKSRLLSDRFSAERPKGSFSTLEIQRTEQGDSAMYLCASSLELQRKTNYGYTFGSGTRLTVV.

The CDR3 DNA follows: TGTGCCAGCAGTCAGGGGGGTACCGGGGAGCTGTTTTTT. Translation gives CASSQGGTGELFF. V usage is TRBV2 and J usage is TRBJ2-2; possibly TRBD1 for D (7 bases). Trimming shortened V by 5 bases and J by 5 bases, and 9 bases separated the two germline ends. This CDR3 spans 13 amino acids. The germline V gene encodes CDR1 SNHLY and CDR2 FYNNEI. Filled out from reference TRBV2 and TRBJ2-2, the complete variable domain reads EPEVTQTPSHQVTQMGQEVILRCVPISNHLYFYWYRQILGQKVEFLVSFYNNEISEKSEIFDDQFSVERPDGSNFTLKIRSTKLEDSAMYFCASSQGGTGELFFGEGSRLTVL.